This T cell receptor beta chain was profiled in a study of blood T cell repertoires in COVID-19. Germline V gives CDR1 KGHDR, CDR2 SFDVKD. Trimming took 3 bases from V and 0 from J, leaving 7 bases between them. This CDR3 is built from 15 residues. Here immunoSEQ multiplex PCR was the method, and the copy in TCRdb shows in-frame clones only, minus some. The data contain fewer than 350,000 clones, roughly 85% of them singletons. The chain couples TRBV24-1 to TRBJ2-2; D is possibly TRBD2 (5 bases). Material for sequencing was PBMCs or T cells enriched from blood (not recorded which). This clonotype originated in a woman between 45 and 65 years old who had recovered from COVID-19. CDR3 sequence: CATSDQTTNTGELFF. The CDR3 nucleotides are TGTGCCACCAGTGATCAGACTACGAACACCGGGGAGCTGTTTTTT.